This T cell receptor beta chain was documented in a study of CD8+ T cells in alopecia areata. Turning to the study itself: Those patients who were treated received oral tofacitinib, which was given at 5 to 10 mg twice daily for moderate-to-severe alopecia areata. Study findings and constraints: Normal-skin resident alphabeta T cells also appear among scalp sample sequences. Across lesional scalp, and particularly alopecia totalis/universalis, clonality surpassed that of normal scalp.

Treatment meaning: oral pan-JAK inhibitor, 5-10 mg twice daily. Peripheral blood, together with lesional scalp punch biopsies, was collected from alopecia areata patients. The sequencing template was cDNA reverse transcribed from extracted RNA. The protocol was immunoSEQ multiplex PCR, while the TCRdb copy is restricted to in-frame clones and leaves out a portion. The sample lists around 200,000 clones, 60% occurring once. In the case of this clone: Its antigen is undetermined.

The CDR3 has 12 amino acids. V lost 8 bases, J lost 9 bases, and 14 bases lay in between. In germline, CDR1 is MNHEY, CDR2 SVGAGI. This sequence joins TRBV6-5 and TRBJ2-1; D is uncertain. The receptor's source is a human donor with alopecia areata. The specimen comprised CD4+ T cells sorted from blood, sampled at week 4, from a patient treated with tofacitinib. The CDR3, as DNA: TGTGCCAGCGGCTTGCCGAGAGGTGAGCAGTTCTTC. Residues: CASGLPRGEQFF.